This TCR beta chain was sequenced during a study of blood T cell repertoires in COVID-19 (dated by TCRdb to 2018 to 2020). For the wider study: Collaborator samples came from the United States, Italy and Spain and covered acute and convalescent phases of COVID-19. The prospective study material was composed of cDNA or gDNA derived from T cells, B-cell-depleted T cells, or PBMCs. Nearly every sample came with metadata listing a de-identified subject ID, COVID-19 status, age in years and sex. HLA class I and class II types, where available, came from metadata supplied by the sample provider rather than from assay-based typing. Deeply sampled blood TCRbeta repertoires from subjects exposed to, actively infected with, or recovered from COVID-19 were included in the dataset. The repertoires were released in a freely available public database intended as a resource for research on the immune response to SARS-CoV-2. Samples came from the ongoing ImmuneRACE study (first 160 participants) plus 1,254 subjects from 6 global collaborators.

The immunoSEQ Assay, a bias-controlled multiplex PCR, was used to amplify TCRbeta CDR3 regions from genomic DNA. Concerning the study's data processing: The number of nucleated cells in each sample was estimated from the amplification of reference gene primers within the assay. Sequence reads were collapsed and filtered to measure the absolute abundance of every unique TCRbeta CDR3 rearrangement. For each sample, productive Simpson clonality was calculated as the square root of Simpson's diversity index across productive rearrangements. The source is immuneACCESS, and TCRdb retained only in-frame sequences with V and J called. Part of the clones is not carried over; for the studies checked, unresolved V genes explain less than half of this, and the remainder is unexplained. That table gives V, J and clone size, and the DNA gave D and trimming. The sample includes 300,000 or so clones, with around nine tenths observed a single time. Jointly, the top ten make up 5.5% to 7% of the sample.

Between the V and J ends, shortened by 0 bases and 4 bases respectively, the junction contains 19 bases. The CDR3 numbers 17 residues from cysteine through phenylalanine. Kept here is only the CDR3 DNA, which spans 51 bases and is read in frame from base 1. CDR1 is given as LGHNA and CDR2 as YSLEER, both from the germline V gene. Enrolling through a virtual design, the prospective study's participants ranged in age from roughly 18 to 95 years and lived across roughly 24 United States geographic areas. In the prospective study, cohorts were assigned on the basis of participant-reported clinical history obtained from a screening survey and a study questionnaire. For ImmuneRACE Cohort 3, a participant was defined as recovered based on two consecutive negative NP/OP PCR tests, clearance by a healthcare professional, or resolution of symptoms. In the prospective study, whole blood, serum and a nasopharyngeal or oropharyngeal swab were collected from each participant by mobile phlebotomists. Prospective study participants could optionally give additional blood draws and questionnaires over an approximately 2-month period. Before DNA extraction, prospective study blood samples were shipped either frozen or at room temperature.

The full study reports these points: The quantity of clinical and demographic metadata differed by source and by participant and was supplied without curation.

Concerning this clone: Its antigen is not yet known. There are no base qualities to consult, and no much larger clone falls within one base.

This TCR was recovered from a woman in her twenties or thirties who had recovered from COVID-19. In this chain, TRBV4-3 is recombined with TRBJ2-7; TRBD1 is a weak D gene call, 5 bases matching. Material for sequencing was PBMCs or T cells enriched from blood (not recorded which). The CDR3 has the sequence CASSQDYRPGILYEQYF. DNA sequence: TGCGCCAGCAGCCAAGATTACCGTCCAGGGATACTTTACGAGCAGTACTTC.